This T cell receptor (beta chain) emerged from a study of PD-L1 blockade in urothelial cancer. Study-wide background: Blood yielded a median of around 150,000 T cells per sample. General observations from the study: Tumor-associated clones in blood expanded more at 3 weeks in durable-benefit patients.

As for time point: pretreatment peripheral blood. The study enrolled patients with locally advanced or metastatic urothelial carcinoma. Patients yielded 1 to 8 samples each, pretreatment and on-treatment. The CDR3 is made up of 15 amino acids. The germline V gene has CDR1 LGHNA and CDR2 YSLEER. Profiling relied on immunoSEQ multiplex PCR, and the TCRdb table lists in-frame clones only, not all of them. The sample contains 55,000 to 80,000 clones, about 86% of which appear only once. Turning to this clone: Its matching antigen is unknown. At one end, the junction sequence differs from germline, possibly due to a read error.

This material consisted of PBMCs, taken around atezolizumab (anti-PD-L1) treatment. The source is a man in his sixties with urothelial cancer. The chain uses TRBV4-3 and TRBJ2-3; 10 bases match TRBD2. As DNA, the CDR3 is TGCGTCAGCAGCAAACAGCGGGGGGGCGTAGATACGCAGTATTTT. This translates into CVSSKQRGGVDTQYF.